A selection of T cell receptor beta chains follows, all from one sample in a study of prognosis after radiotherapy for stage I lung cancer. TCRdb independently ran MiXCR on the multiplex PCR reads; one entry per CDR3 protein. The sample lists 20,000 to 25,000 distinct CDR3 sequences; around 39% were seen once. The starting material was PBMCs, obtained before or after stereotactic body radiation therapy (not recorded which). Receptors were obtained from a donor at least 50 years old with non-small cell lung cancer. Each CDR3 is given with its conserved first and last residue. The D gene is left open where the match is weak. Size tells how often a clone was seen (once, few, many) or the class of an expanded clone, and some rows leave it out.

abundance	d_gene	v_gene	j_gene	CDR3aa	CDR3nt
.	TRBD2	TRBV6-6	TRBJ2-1	CASSYSIVLPLLAGTSDEQFF	TGTGCCAGCAGTTACTCGATAGTCTTGCCCTTACTAGCGGGGACATCAGATGAGCAGTTCTTC
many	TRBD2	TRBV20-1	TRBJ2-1	CSAERGGLAGIWYEQFF	TGCAGTGCGGAACGCGGCGGCCTAGCGGGCATTTGGTATGAGCAGTTCTTC
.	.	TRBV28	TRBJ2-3	CASSFLSVTDTQYF	TGTGCCAGCAGTTTCCTTAGCGTCACAGATACGCAGTATTTT
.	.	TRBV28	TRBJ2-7	CASSFEGPPEQYF	TGTGCCAGCAGCTTCGAGGGGCCTCCCGAGCAGTACTTC
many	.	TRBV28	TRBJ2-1	CASSFGWPKHNEQFF	TGTGCCAGCAGTTTTGGGTGGCCAAAACACAATGAGCAGTTCTTC
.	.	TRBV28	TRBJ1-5	CASSLLRGPQHF	TGTGCCAGCAGTTTATTAAGGGGGCCCCAGCATTTT
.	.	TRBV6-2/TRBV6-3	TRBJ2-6	CASSTGNSGANVLTF	TGTGCCAGCAGCACAGGGAACTCTGGGGCCAACGTCCTGACTTTC
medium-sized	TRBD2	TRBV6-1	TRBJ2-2	CASRSGGFGGELFF	TGTGCCAGCAGGAGCGGGGGTTTTGGCGGGGAGCTGTTTTTT
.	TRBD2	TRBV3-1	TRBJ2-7	CASSLGGTSYEQYF	TGTGCCAGCAGCCTGGGCGGGACTAGCTACGAGCAGTACTTC
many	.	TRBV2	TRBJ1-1	CASSSYEGPHTEAFF	TGTGCCAGCAGTAGTTATGAGGGGCCCCACACTGAAGCTTTCTTT
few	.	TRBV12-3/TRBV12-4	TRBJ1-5	CASSLGLRSNQPQHF	TGTGCCAGCAGTTTGGGCCTCAGGTCCAATCAGCCCCAGCATTTT
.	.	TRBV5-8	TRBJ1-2	CAIRGRAACGYGYTF	TGTGCCATACGGGGGCGGGCAGCCTGTGGCTATGGCTACACCTTC
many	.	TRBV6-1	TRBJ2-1	CASSPTNHNEQFF	TGTGCCAGCAGTCCTACGAATCACAATGAGCAGTTCTTC
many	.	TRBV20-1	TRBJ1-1	CSASTGKGTEAFF	TGCAGTGCTAGTACAGGGAAAGGTACTGAAGCTTTCTTT
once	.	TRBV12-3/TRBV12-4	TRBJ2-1	CASSLSRNNEQFF	TGTGCCAGCAGTTTGTCGAGAAACAATGAGCAGTTCTTC
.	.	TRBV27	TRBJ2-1	CASSFKRETYNEQFF	TGTGCCAGCAGTTTTAAACGGGAGACCTACAATGAGCAGTTCTTC
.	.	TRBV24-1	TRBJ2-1	CATSDSQVGFAYNEQFF	TGTGCCACCAGTGATTCCCAGGTTGGTTTCGCCTACAATGAGCAGTTCTTC
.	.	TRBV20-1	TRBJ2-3	CSAREGTDTQYF	TGCAGTGCTAGGGAGGGCACAGATACGCAGTATTTT
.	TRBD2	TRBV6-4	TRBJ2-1	CASSRTSLHNEQFF	TGTGCCAGCAGCCGGACTAGCCTCCACAATGAGCAGTTCTTC
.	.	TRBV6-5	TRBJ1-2	CASNYTGGLNYGYTF	TGTGCCAGCAATTACACTGGGGGGCTGAACTATGGCTACACCTTC
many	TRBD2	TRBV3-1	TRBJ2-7	CASSQSLAGAYEQYF	TGTGCCAGCAGCCAAAGCCTTGCGGGAGCCTACGAGCAGTACTTC
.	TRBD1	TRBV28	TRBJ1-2	CASSFIQGADFLYYGYTF	TGTGCCAGCAGTTTCATCCAGGGGGCAGATTTTTTATACTATGGCTACACCTTC
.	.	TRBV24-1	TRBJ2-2	CATSDSGNTGELFF	TGTGCCACCAGTGATTCCGGGAACACCGGGGAGCTGTTTTTT
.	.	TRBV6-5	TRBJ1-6	CASIYSPCNSPLHF	TGTGCCAGCATTTACTCGCCGTGTAATTCACCCCTCCACTTT
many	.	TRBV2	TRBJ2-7	CASSEGLYEQYF	TGTGCCAGCAGTGAAGGGTTATACGAGCAGTACTTC
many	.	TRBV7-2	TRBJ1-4	CASSLGGGWDEKLFF	TGTGCCAGCAGCTTAGGTGGGGGGTGGGATGAAAAACTGTTTTTT
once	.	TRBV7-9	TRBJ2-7	CASSFTSGVPYEQYF	TGTGCCAGCAGCTTTACCTCAGGGGTGCCCTACGAGCAGTACTTC